The 5 T cell receptor beta chains reported below all come from one sample, sequenced in a study of lymphopenia after photon versus proton radiotherapy. The assay was immunoSEQ multiplex PCR, and TCRdb's table has in-frame clones only and misses some. The repertoire consists of fewer than 25,000 clones, with 84% occurring once and the leading ten covering 2.9%. This sample comprised peripheral blood, obtained from a patient treated with photon-based radiotherapy. The source of these receptors is a woman aged 45-65 years with pancreatic cancer.

The V call is TRBV6-5, the J call TRBJ2-5, with a weak D call TRBD1 (5 bases). The CDR3 is made up of 13 amino acids. V lost 4 bases and J lost 1, with 7 bases in between. Germline V gene data show CDR1 as MNHEY and CDR2 as SVGAGI. The CDR3 DNA reads as TGTGCCAGCAGTTGGACAAGCCAAGAGACCCAGTACTTC. Protein sequence: CASSWTSQETQYF.

The chain recombines TRBV29-1 with TRBJ2-5; 14 bases are a match to TRBD2. Germline V gene lookup returns CDR1 SQVTM and CDR2 ANQGSEA. The V segment lost 8 bases and the J segment 5 bases; nucleotides outside the gene matches: 7. The CDR3 extends over 14 amino acids. The CDR3 DNA reads as TGCAGCTCTACGGGACTAGCGGGAGCGGAGACCCAGTACTTC. Translation: CSSTGLAGAETQYF.

The chain employs TRBV30 and TRBJ2-2; TRBD2 agrees at 10 bases. The V gene's germline CDR1 is GTSNPN and CDR2 SVGIG (reference sequence). This CDR3 contains 15 residues. V shed 4 bases, J shed 4 bases, and the junction held 6 bases outside the gene matches. CDR3 in DNA: TGTGCCTGGACTAGCGGGAGTTGGAGCACCGGGGAGCTGTTTTTT. This translates into CAWTSGSWSTGELFF.

V and J are TRBV7-3 and TRBJ2-3, with 9 nucleotides matching TRBD2. Losses at the gene ends were 5 bases for V and 5 bases for J; bases not matched to a gene: 8. Germline-derived CDR1 and CDR2 are SGHTA and FQGTGA. This CDR3 comprises 15 residues. The CDR3 nucleotides read TGTGCCAGCAGCCGGATAGCGGGAGAGGAAGATACGCAGTATTTT. Translating it yields CASSRIAGEEDTQYF. Full variable domain (rest looked up from reference TRBV7-3 and TRBJ2-3): GAGVSQTPSNKVTEKGKYVELRCDPISGHTALYWYRQSLGQGPEFLIYFQGTGAADDSGLPNDRFFAVRPEGSVSTLKIQRTERGDSAVYLCASSRIAGEEDTQYFGPGTRLTVL.

The chain has TRBV5-5 and TRBJ2-7; 13 bases agree with TRBD2. The CDR3 totals 19 residues. V was pared by 4 bases and J by 2 bases, with 15 bases of the junction left unmatched. CDR1 and CDR2 (germline): SGHKS, YYEKEE (reference sequence). CDR3 DNA sequence: TGTGCCAGCAGCGGGGCCGGAGGACTAGCGGGAGAAAGGGCCTACGAGCAGTACTTC. Translating it yields CASSGAGGLAGERAYEQYF.